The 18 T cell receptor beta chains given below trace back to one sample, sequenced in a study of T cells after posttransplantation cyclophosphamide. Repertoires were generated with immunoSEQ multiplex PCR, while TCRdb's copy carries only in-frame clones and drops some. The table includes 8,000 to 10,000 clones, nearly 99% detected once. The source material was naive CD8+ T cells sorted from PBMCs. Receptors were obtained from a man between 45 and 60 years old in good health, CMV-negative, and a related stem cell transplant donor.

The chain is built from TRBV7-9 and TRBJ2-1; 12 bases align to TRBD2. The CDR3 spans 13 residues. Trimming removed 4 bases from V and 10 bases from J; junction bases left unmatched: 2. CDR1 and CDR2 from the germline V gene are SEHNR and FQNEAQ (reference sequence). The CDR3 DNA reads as TGTGCCAGCAGCTCTGGGACTAGCGGGGAGCAGTTCTTC. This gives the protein CASSSGTSGEQFF.

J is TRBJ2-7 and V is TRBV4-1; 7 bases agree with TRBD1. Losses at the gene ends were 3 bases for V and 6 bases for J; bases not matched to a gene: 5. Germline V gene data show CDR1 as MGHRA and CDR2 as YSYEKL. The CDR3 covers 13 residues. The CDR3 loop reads CASSQGTAFEQYF. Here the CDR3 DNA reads TGCGCCAGCAGCCAGGGGACAGCTTTCGAGCAGTACTTC.

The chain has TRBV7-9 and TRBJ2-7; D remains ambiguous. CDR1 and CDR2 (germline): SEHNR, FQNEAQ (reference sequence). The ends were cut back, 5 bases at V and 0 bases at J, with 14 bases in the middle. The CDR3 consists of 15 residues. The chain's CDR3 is CASSLGQASSYEQYF. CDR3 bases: TGTGCCAGCAGCCTAGGGCAGGCGAGCTCCTACGAGCAGTACTTC.

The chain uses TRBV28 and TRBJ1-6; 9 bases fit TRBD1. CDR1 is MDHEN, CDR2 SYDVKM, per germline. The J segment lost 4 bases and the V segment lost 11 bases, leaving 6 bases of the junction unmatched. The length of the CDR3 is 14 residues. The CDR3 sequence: CAAGTGRYNSPLHF. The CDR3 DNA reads TGTGCCGCCGGGACAGGGAGGTATAATTCACCCCTCCACTTT.

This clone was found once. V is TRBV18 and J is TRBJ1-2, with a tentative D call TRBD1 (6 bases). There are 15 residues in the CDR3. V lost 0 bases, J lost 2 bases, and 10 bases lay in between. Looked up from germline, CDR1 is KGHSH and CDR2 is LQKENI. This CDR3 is CASSPPDSTNYGYTF. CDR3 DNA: TGTGCCAGCTCACCACCGGACAGCACAAACTATGGCTACACCTTC. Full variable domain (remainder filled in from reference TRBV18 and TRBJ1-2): NAGVMQNPRHLVRRRGQEARLRCSPMKGHSHVYWYRQLPEEGLKFMVYLQKENIIDESGMPKERFSAEFPKEGPSILRIQQVVRGDSAAYFCASSPPDSTNYGYTFGSGTRLTVV.

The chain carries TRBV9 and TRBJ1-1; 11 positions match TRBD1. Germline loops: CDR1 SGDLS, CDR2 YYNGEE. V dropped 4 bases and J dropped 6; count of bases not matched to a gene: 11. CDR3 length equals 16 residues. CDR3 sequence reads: CASSRRDRGLEAEAFF. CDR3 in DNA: TGTGCCAGCAGCCGACGGGACAGGGGGTTAGAGGCTGAAGCTTTCTTT.

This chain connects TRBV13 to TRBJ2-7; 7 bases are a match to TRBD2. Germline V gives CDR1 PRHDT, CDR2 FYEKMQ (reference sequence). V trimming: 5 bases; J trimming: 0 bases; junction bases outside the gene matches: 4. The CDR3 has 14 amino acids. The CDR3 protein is CASSPTGGSYEQYF. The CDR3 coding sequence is TGTGCCAGCAGCCCTACGGGAGGCTCCTACGAGCAGTACTTC. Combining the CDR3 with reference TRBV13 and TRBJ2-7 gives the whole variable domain AAGVIQSPRHLIKEKRETATLKCYPIPRHDTVYWYQQGPGQDPQFLISFYEKMQSDKGSIPDRFSAQQFSDYHSELNMSSLELGDSALYFCASSPTGGSYEQYFGPGTRLTVT.

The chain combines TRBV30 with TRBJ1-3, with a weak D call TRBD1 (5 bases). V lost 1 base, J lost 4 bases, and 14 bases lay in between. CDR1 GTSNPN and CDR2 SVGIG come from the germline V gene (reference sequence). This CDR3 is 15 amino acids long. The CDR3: CAWSDELREGNTIYF. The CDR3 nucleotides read TGTGCCTGGAGTGACGAGCTCAGGGAAGGAAACACCATATATTTT.

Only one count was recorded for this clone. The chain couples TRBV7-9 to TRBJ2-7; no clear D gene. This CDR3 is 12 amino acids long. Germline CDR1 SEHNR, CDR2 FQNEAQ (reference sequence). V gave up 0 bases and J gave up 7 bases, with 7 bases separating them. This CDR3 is CASSLASREQYF. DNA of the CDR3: TGTGCCAGCAGCTTAGCTTCCAGAGAGCAGTACTTC. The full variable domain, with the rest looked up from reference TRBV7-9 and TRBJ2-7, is DTGVSQNPRHKITKRGQNVTFRCDPISEHNRLYWYRQTLGQGPEFLTYFQNEAQLEKSRLLSDRFSAERPKGSFSTLEIQRTEQGDSAMYLCASSLASREQYFGPGTRLTVT.

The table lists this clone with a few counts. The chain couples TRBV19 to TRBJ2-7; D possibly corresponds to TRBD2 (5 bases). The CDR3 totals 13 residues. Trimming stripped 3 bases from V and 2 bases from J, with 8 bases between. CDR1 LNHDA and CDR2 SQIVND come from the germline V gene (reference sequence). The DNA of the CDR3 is TGTGCCAGTAGTATTCGGGGAACCTACGAGCAGTACTTC. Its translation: CASSIRGTYEQYF. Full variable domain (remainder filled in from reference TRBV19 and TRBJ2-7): DGGITQSPKYLFRKEGQNVTLSCEQNLNHDAMYWYRQDPGQGLRLIYYSQIVNDFQKGDIAEGYSVSREKKESFPLTVTSAQKNPTAFYLCASSIRGTYEQYFGPGTRLTVT.

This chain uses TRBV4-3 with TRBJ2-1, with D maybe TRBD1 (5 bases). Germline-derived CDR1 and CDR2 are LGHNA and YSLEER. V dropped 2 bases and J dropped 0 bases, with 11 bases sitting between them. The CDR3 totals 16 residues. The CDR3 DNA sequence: TGCGCCAGCAGCCAACAGGGTCTAAGCTCCTACAATGAGCAGTTCTTC. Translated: CASSQQGLSSYNEQFF.

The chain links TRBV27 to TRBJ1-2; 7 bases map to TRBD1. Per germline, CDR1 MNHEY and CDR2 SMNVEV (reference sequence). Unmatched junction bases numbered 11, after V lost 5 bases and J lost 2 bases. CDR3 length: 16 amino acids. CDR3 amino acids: CASSLGGGTANYGYTF. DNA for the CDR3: TGTGCCAGCAGTCTCGGGGGTGGGACAGCGAACTATGGCTACACCTTC.

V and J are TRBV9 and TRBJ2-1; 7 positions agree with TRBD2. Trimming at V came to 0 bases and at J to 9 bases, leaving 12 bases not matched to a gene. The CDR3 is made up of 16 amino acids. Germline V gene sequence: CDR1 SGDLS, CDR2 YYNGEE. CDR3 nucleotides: TGTGCCAGCAGCGTAGATGCGCCACCTAGCGGAGGTGAGCAGTTCTTC. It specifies CASSVDAPPSGGEQFF.

CDR3 sequence (DNA): TGTGCCAGTAGTATAGATCTGGAGGAGACCCAGTACTTC. It codes for CASSIDLEETQYF. This rearrangement joins TRBV19 to TRBJ2-5, with no clear D. This CDR3 has 13 amino acids. The V gene's germline CDR1 is LNHDA and CDR2 SQIVND (reference sequence). V lost 0 bases to trimming and J lost 5 bases, with 7 bases between them.

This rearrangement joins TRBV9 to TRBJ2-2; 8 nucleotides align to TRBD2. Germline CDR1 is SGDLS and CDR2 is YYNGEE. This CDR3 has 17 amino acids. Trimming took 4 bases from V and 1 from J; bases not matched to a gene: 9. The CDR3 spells CASSTPGLGENTGELFF. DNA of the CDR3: TGTGCCAGCAGCACTCCGGGACTAGGGGAGAACACCGGGGAGCTGTTTTTT.

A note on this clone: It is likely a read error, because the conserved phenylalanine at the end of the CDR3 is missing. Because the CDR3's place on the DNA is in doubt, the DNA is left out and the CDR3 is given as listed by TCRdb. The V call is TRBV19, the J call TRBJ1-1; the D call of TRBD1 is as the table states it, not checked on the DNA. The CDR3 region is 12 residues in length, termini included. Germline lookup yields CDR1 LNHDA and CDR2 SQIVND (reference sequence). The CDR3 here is CASTLIQGPFIT.

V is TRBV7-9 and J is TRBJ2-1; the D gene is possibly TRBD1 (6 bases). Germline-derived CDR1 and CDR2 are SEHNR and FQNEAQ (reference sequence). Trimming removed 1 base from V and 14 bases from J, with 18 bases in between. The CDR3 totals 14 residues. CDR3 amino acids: CASSLGQGKILEFF. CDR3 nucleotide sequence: TGTGCCAGCAGCTTAGGCCAGGGGAAAATCTTGGAGTTCTTC.

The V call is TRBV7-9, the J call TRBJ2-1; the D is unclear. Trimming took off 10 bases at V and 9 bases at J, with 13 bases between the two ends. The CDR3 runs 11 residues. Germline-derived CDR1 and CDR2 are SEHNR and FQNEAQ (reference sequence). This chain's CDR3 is CATLERGEQFF. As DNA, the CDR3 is TGTGCCACCCTTGAGCGCGGTGAGCAGTTCTTC. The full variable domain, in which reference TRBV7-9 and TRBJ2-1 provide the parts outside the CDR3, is DTGVSQNPRHKITKRGQNVTFRCDPISEHNRLYWYRQTLGQGPEFLTYFQNEAQLEKSRLLSDRFSAERPKGSFSTLEIQRTEQGDSAMYLCATLERGEQFFGPGTRLTVL.